The 22 T cell receptor beta chains reported below all come from one sample, sequenced in a study of T-cell memory formation after mild COVID-19. TCRdb reanalysed the 5' RACE reads using MiXCR and keeps one entry per CDR3 protein. The sample includes some 130,000 distinct CDR3 sequences, approximately 26% seen only once; the top ten take around a quarter. Source material: PBMCs or a T cell subset sorted from them (not recorded which). All receptors come from an adult woman who had mild COVID-19 (a few samples of this study predate the infection). Cell type and time point are not known.

This clonotype was detected many times. The chain joins TRBV30 to TRBJ2-7; 7 bases match TRBD2. Germline V gives CDR1 GTSNPN, CDR2 SVGIG (reference sequence). The CDR3 sequence is 13 residues long. J gave up 4 bases and V 5 bases, and 8 bases lay outside the gene matches. The CDR3 DNA sequence: TGTGCCTGGGGGGCCGGACTAGGATACGAGCAGTACTTC. Its protein product is CAWGAGLGYEQYF.

This clonotype was detected only a few times. V gene TRBV9 combines with J gene TRBJ2-7, with a tentative D call TRBD2 (6 bases). CDR3 length: 13 amino acids. CDR1 and CDR2 from the germline V gene are SGDLS and YYNGEE. Trimming stripped 3 bases from V and 2 bases from J, with 9 bases between. The CDR3 region has the DNA TGTGCCAGCAGCGGGGACTCAACCTACGAGCAGTACTTC. It specifies CASSGDSTYEQYF.

This clonotype was seen a few times. CDR3 sequence (DNA): TGTGCCAGCAGCGCCCGGGACAGGGTCTCCGGGGAGCTGTTTTTT. Its translation: CASSARDRVSGELFF. The rearrangement uses TRBV9 and TRBJ2-2, with 9 positions matching TRBD1. The V segment lost 3 bases and the J segment 6 bases; nucleotides outside the gene matches: 6. Germline V gene sequence: CDR1 SGDLS, CDR2 YYNGEE. CDR3 length: 15 residues.

This rearrangement joins TRBV29-1 to TRBJ2-5; the D gene is possibly TRBD1 (5 bases). Germline V gene sequence: CDR1 SQVTM, CDR2 ANQGSEA. V dropped 4 bases and J dropped 6 bases, with 12 bases sitting between them. The CDR3 is 12 residues long. The CDR3: CSVGQSWQTQYF. CDR3 DNA: TGCAGCGTTGGACAGAGTTGGCAGACCCAGTACTTC.

This chain uses TRBV27 with TRBJ1-2, with 8 bases lining up with TRBD1. This CDR3 is 16 amino acids long. Germline lookup yields CDR1 MNHEY and CDR2 SMNVEV (reference sequence). V dropped 5 bases and J dropped 4; count of bases not matched to a gene: 12. The CDR3 coding sequence is TGTGCCAGCAGTCCACATCCCGGGACAGGTTTCTATGGCTACACCTTC. Translation: CASSPHPGTGFYGYTF.

This sequence joins TRBV7-2 and TRBJ2-1; D perhaps matches TRBD2 (6 bases). V lost 3 bases, J lost 2 bases, and 11 bases lay in between. The germline V gene has CDR1 SGHTA and CDR2 FQGNSA. The CDR3 has 15 amino acids. DNA for the CDR3: TGTGCCAGCAGCTTTGGGACTGACCCCTACAATGAGCAGTTCTTC. It yields the protein CASSFGTDPYNEQFF.

This clonotype was picked up a small number of times. V usage is TRBV7-6 and J usage is TRBJ2-3; D may be TRBD1 or TRBD2 (6 bases each). Trimming left V 2 bases short and J 2 bases short, with 20 bases between. The CDR3 runs 18 residues. Germline assignment: CDR1 SGHVS and CDR2 FNYEAQ. DNA of the CDR3: TGTGCCAGCAGCTTAAAGGAGGGGGTAAGGGACACCACAGATACGCAGTATTTT. Translating gives CASSLKEGVRDTTDTQYF.

This clonotype turned up a few times. The chain carries TRBV4-3 and TRBJ2-7; the D gene is possibly TRBD1 (5 bases). V was clipped by 0 bases and J by 6 bases, with 12 bases between them. This CDR3 spans 14 amino acids. From germline, CDR1 is LGHNA and CDR2 YSLEER. In DNA form, the CDR3 reads TGCGCCAGCAGCCAAGAAGACGGCCAGGGCGAGCAGTACTTC. Translation gives CASSQEDGQGEQYF.

The CDR3 is CASSQGGAYNEQFF. In DNA form, the CDR3 reads TGCGCCAGCAGCCAAGGGGGGGCCTACAATGAGCAGTTCTTC. The V gene is TRBV4-1, the J gene TRBJ2-1, with D perhaps TRBD2 (6 bases). The CDR3 has 14 residues. V was clipped by 1 base and J by 2 bases, with 6 bases between them. The V gene's germline CDR1 is MGHRA and CDR2 YSYEKL.

This clonotype was detected a few times. V usage is TRBV27 and J usage is TRBJ2-1, with D hard to call. The V end lost 4 bases, the J end lost 4 bases, and 2 bases lay between the germline ends. The germline V gene encodes CDR1 MNHEY and CDR2 SMNVEV (reference sequence). This CDR3 region has 11 residues. CDR3 DNA sequence: TGTGCCAGCAGTTGGTACAATGAGCAGTTCTTC. This encodes CASSWYNEQFF.

This clonotype was counted a few times. This chain links TRBV7-9 with TRBJ2-1, with 11 positions matching TRBD2. Germline assignment: CDR1 SEHNR and CDR2 FQNEAQ (reference sequence). The CDR3 has 18 residues. V lost 3 bases, J lost 8 bases, and 15 bases stayed unmatched. Here the CDR3 reads CASSLTLAGGPGVDEQFF. In nucleotides, the CDR3 is TGTGCCAGCAGCTTGACCCTAGCGGGGGGCCCGGGAGTCGATGAGCAGTTCTTC.

This rearrangement joins TRBV7-2 to TRBJ2-3; TRBD2 agrees at 7 bases. J lost 6 bases, V lost 1 base, and 7 bases had no gene match. CDR1 and CDR2 (germline): SGHTA, FQGNSA. CDR3 length: 15 amino acids. DNA of the CDR3: TGTGCCAGCAGCTTAGACCGACTAGCAAAGGATACGCAGTATTTT. Its translation: CASSLDRLAKDTQYF.

A few counts support this clonotype. The chain couples TRBV12-3 or TRBV12-4 to TRBJ2-5; D is ambiguous. V was trimmed by 6 bases and J by 4 bases, leaving 6 bases between them. CDR3 length: 11 amino acids. The CDR3 reads CASSAGETQYF. In nucleotides, the CDR3 is TGTGCCAGCAGCGCCGGAGAGACCCAGTACTTC.

The chain employs TRBV7-3 and TRBJ2-5, with 10 nucleotides matching TRBD2. Germline values: CDR1 SGHTA, CDR2 FQGTGA. CDR3 size: 14 residues. J lost 3 bases, V lost 5 bases, and 3 bases had no gene match. CDR3 in amino acids: CASSTGLAKETQYF. As DNA, the CDR3 is TGTGCCAGCAGCACGGGACTAGCGAAAGAGACCCAGTACTTC.

In its sample, this clonotype was seen once. The V and J genes are TRBV29-1 and TRBJ2-2; 8 positions agree with TRBD1. After removal of 4 bases from V and 1 base from J, the junction contained 2 bases not matched to a gene. In germline, CDR1 is SQVTM, CDR2 ANQGSEA. CDR3 size: 14 residues. The DNA of the CDR3 is TGCAGCGTTGTACAGGGGGAGAACACCGGGGAGCTGTTTTTT. Translating it yields CSVVQGENTGELFF.

The V call is TRBV15, the J call TRBJ1-1; D is unclear. The germline V gene has CDR1 LNHNV and CDR2 YYDKDF (reference sequence). Trimming pared 0 bases from V and 1 base from J, leaving 9 bases between. This CDR3 is 15 amino acids long. The CDR3 bases are TGTGCCACCAGCAGAGATGTACAACAGAACACTGAAGCTTTCTTT. It yields the protein CATSRDVQQNTEAFF. Filled out from reference TRBV15 and TRBJ1-1, the complete variable domain reads DAMVIQNPRYQVTQFGKPVTLSCSQTLNHNVMYWYQQKSSQAPKLLFHYYDKDFNNEADTPDNFQSRRPNTSFCFLDIRSPGLGDTAMYLCATSRDVQQNTEAFFGQGTRLTVV.

This clonotype was seen only a few times. V usage is TRBV7-8 and J usage is TRBJ2-1; either TRBD1 or TRBD2 may supply D (5 bases each). Trimming left V 8 bases short and J 2 bases short, with 19 bases between. Looked up from germline, CDR1 is SGHVS and CDR2 is FQNEAQ. CDR3 size: 16 residues. The CDR3 DNA follows: TGTGCCAGCCGCCGAGAAACCGGGACCACCTACAATGAGCAGTTCTTC. It encodes CASRRETGTTYNEQFF.

This clonotype appeared a few times. The rearrangement uses TRBV7-3 and TRBJ2-3; D is uncertain. CDR1 SGHTA and CDR2 FQGTGA come from the germline V gene. The ends were cut back, 1 base at V and 4 bases at J, with 6 bases in the middle. The CDR3 contains 13 residues. CDR3 protein: CASSLISSDTQYF. For the CDR3, the DNA is TGTGCCAGCAGCTTAATCAGTTCAGATACGCAGTATTTT. Full variable domain (outside the CDR3, taken from reference TRBV7-3 and TRBJ2-3): GAGVSQTPSNKVTEKGKYVELRCDPISGHTALYWYRQSLGQGPEFLIYFQGTGAADDSGLPNDRFFAVRPEGSVSTLKIQRTERGDSAVYLCASSLISSDTQYFGPGTRLTVL.

This chain links TRBV9 with TRBJ2-3; TRBD2 might be the D (7 bases). Germline values: CDR1 SGDLS, CDR2 YYNGEE. Trimming pared 3 bases from V and 0 bases from J, leaving 11 bases between. The CDR3 is 15 residues long. Written as DNA, the CDR3 is TGTGCCAGCAGCGCCTGGGGGGGCAGCACAGATACGCAGTATTTT. This gives the protein CASSAWGGSTDTQYF.

The CDR3 DNA follows: TGTGCCAGCAGTGAATATACAGGGTTATGGGACAATGAGCAGTTCTTC. It yields the protein CASSEYTGLWDNEQFF. The chain combines TRBV2 with TRBJ2-1; tentatively, D is TRBD1 (6 bases). Per the germline V gene, CDR1 is SNHLY and CDR2 is FYNNEI. This CDR3 spans 16 amino acids. Trimming cost V 2 bases and J 5 bases, with 16 bases left between them.

This rearrangement joins TRBV4-3 to TRBJ1-2; D is uncertain. Germline assignment: CDR1 LGHNA and CDR2 YSLEER. The CDR3 is 17 amino acids. Trimming pared 0 bases from V and 7 bases from J, leaving 21 bases between. Written as DNA, the CDR3 is TGCGCCAGCAGCCAAGAAGAGAGTACAGTCGAGGGAGTTGGCTACACCTTC. It codes for CASSQEESTVEGVGYTF.

The V call is TRBV4-1, the J call TRBJ2-5, with a tentative D call TRBD2 (6 bases). Looked up from germline, CDR1 is MGHRA and CDR2 is YSYEKL. The CDR3 is made up of 13 amino acids. The ends were cut back, 3 bases at V and 9 bases at J, with 14 bases in the middle. This CDR3 is CASSQGLAVAQYF. The CDR3 nucleotides are TGCGCCAGCAGCCAGGGACTGGCGGTGGCCCAGTACTTC.